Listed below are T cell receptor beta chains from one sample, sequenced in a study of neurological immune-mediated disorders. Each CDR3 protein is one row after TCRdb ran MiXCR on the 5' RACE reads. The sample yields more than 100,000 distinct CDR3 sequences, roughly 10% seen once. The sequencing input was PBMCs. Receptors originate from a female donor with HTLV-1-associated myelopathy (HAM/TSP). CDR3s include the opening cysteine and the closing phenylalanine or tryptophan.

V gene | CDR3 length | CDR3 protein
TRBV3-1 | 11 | CASSQLGLQYF
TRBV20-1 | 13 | CSARDQWNNEQFF
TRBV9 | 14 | CASSVAGMNTEAFF
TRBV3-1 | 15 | CASSPSGSSYNEQFF
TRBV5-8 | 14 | CASSFMESTGELFF
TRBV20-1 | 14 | CSARVHMMGAEQFF
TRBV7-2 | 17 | CASSLSPSGGAEYEQFF
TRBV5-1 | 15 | CASSFRSGSEETQYF
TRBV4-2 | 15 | CASSLLAGDSYEQYF
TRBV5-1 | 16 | CASSLKVGARGGEQYF
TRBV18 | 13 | CASSTGIQETQYF
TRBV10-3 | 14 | CAISESFSTGELFF
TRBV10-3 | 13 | CAISEHLGTGTFF
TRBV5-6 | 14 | CASRKGRNSYEQYF
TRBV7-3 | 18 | CASSLTSTGRDPTDTQYF
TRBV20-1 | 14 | CSARDPGLNSPLHF
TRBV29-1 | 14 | CSVEGRGANYGYTF
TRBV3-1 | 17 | CASSQGVGTLSNQPQHF
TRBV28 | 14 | CASSPDRGGREQYF
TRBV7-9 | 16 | CASSQGTGGRTDTQYF
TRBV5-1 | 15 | CASSLGGMNTGELFF
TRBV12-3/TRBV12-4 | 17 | CASSLGGSGPELETQYF
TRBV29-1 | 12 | CSVRGDSYEQYF
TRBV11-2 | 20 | CASSSSVMRDTWTPNTEAFF
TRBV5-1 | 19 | CASSLAWAGNFLGAGELFF
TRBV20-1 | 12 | CSAEQGDQPQHF
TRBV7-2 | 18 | CASSDYRGSLSGANVLTF
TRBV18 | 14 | CASSRGTANTEAFF
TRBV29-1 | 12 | CRVGQSNYGYTF
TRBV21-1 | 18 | CASRGRVQVPLNTGELFF
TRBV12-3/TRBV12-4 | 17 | CASSLTSGLRGYNEQFF
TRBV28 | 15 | CASSFEDRGTDTQYF
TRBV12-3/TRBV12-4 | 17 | CASSLPGEGAYADTQYF
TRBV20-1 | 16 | CSANLAGGRNTGELFF
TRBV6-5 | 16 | CASSQLSAGTGYEQYF
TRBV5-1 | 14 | CASSLSPNTYEQYF
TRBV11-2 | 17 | CASSPRLTRQNYNEQFF
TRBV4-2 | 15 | CASSQGTGGPYEQYF
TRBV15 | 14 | CATSRGGNKETQYF
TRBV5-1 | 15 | CASSWGTSETYEQYF
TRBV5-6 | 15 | CASSRRDRDNQPQHF
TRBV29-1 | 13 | CSVDDTYQNIQYF
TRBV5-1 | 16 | CASSRALGISTDTQYF
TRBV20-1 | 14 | CSASLFPGEDTQYF
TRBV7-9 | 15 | CASSPDRMNTGELFF
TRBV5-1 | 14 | CASSPQVNPGELFF
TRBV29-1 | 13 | CSVGWKSTGELFF
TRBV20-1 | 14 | CSAPVGGSGNEQFF
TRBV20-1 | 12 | CSAKSGDQPQHF
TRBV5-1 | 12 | CASSPGGDTQYF
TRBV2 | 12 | CASQGQGYEQYF
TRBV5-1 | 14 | CASSLVGMNTEAFF
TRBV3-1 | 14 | CASSRQDINYGYTF